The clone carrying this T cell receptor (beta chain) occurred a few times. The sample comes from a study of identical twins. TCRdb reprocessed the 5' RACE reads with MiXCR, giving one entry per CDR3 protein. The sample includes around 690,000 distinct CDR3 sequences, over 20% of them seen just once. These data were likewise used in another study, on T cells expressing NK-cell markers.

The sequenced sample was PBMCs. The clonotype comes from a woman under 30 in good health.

In DNA form, the CDR3 reads TGCGCCAGCAGCTTGGATTCAGGGGAGGGTCAGCCCCAGCATTTT. Its protein product is CASSLDSGEGQPQHF. The chain uses TRBV5-1 and TRBJ1-5, with a weak D call TRBD1 (6 bases). The CDR3 has 15 residues. Per germline, CDR1 SGHRS and CDR2 YFSETQ. V shed 0 bases and J shed 6 bases, with 13 bases lying between them.